The 27 T cell receptor beta chains below come from one sample, sequenced in a study of cytomegalovirus exposure and HLA in healthy donors. Primers for the PCR totalled 60 Vbeta and 13 Jbeta. The table came from immunoSEQ multiplex PCR; TCRdb's copy has only in-frame clones and leaves some out. The data hold 150,000 to 200,000 clones, with approximately 86% observed a single time. Sample: PBMCs. All receptors come from a woman between 18 and 29 years old in good health and CMV-seronegative.

CDR3 sequence: CASSQDAGGLDTQYF. As DNA, the CDR3 is TGTGCCAGCAGCCAAGATGCGGGGGGGCTAGATACGCAGTATTTT. This chain connects TRBV14 to TRBJ2-3, with TRBD2 identical over 9 bases. The ends lost 0 bases at V and 5 bases at J; junction bases unmatched: 3. This CDR3 has 15 residues. Germline loops: CDR1 SGHDN, CDR2 FVKESK.

The sample holds one count of this clone. CDR3 region: CASSFLRQGSYYEQYF. The CDR3 DNA is TGTGCCAGCAGCTTCTTGCGACAGGGGTCCTACTACGAGCAGTACTTC. The V call is TRBV5-6, the J call TRBJ2-7, with 8 bases matching TRBD1. Looked up from germline, CDR1 is SGHDT and CDR2 is YYEEEE. V trimming: 2 bases; J trimming: 3 bases; junction bases outside the gene matches: 10. The CDR3 covers 16 residues.

A single count supports this clone. This chain links TRBV19 with TRBJ1-1; D is unclear. The CDR3 is 13 amino acids. Germline-derived CDR1 and CDR2 are LNHDA and SQIVND (reference sequence). Trimming left V 2 bases short and J 6 bases short, with 10 bases between. This chain's CDR3 is CASSISPSAEAFF. The CDR3 DNA sequence: TGTGCCAGTAGTATAAGCCCTTCGGCTGAAGCTTTCTTT.

The rearrangement uses TRBV11-2 and TRBJ1-4; TRBD1 matches 10 bases. The CDR3 length is 14 residues. The V and J ends lost 5 bases and 8 bases, in that order; junction bases with no gene match: 5. Germline assignment: CDR1 SGHAT and CDR2 FQNNGV. The CDR3 region is CASSKGGQGEKLFF. The CDR3 coding sequence is TGTGCCAGCAGCAAAGGGGGACAGGGGGAAAAACTGTTTTTT.

There are a few counts of this clone. The rearrangement joins TRBV7-6 to TRBJ2-7; the D gene is possibly TRBD2 (7 bases). Germline CDR1 is SGHVS and CDR2 is FNYEAQ. CDR3 length equals 14 residues. The V end lost 2 bases, the J end lost 5 bases, and 13 bases lay between the germline ends. The DNA of the CDR3 is TGTGCCAGCAGCTTAATAGGCGGGGGCCACGAGCAGTACTTC. Encoded protein: CASSLIGGGHEQYF.

CDR3 region: CATYQGAYSPLHF. CDR3 DNA: TGTGCCACTTATCAGGGGGCGTATTCACCCCTCCACTTT. The chain recombines TRBV6-1 with TRBJ1-6; TRBD1 matches at 8 bases. Germline V CDR1 and CDR2: MNHNS, SASEGT. This CDR3 is built from 13 residues. V gave up 10 bases and J gave up 8 bases; unmatched junction bases: 7.

The chain has TRBV5-1 and TRBJ2-1; D is possibly TRBD2 (5 bases). V lost 0 bases and J lost 3, with 13 bases in between. From germline, CDR1 is SGHRS and CDR2 YFSETQ. The CDR3 contains 16 residues. The CDR3 protein is CASSLAGDYLYNEQFF. In DNA, the CDR3 is TGCGCCAGCAGCTTGGCCGGTGACTACCTCTACAATGAGCAGTTCTTC.

The chain joins TRBV18 to TRBJ2-1, with D possibly being TRBD1 (6 bases). Germline CDR1 and CDR2: KGHSH and LQKENI. The V gene lost 3 bases and the J gene lost 4 bases, with 10 bases spanning the gap. This CDR3 spans 14 amino acids. CDR3 sequence reads: CASSPTRGYNEQFF. The CDR3, as DNA: TGTGCCAGCTCACCCACGAGGGGGTACAATGAGCAGTTCTTC. The full variable domain, with the rest looked up from reference TRBV18 and TRBJ2-1, is NAGVMQNPRHLVRRRGQEARLRCSPMKGHSHVYWYRQLPEEGLKFMVYLQKENIIDESGMPKERFSAEFPKEGPSILRIQQVVRGDSAAYFCASSPTRGYNEQFFGPGTRLTVL.

This chain connects TRBV7-9 to TRBJ2-1, with D perhaps matching TRBD2 (7 bases). There are 16 residues in the CDR3. Germline V gives CDR1 SEHNR, CDR2 FQNEAQ (reference sequence). Trimming pared 5 bases from V and 0 bases from J, leaving 14 bases between. The CDR3 here is CASSHRAGASYNEQFF. The CDR3 DNA reads TGTGCCAGCAGCCATAGGGCGGGGGCCTCCTACAATGAGCAGTTCTTC.

The CDR3 DNA is TGTGCCTGGAGTTTAGGGGCCGGGCCGGGGGTTTATGGCTACACCTTC. Its protein is CAWSLGAGPGVYGYTF. This rearrangement joins TRBV30 to TRBJ1-2; perhaps TRBD1 as D (5 bases). Trimming stripped 2 bases from V and 5 bases from J, with 21 bases between. The CDR3 has 16 residues. CDR1 GTSNPN and CDR2 SVGIG come from the germline V gene (reference sequence). The full variable domain, its missing parts supplied by reference TRBV30 and TRBJ1-2, is SQTIHQWPATLVQPVGSPLSLECTVEGTSNPNLYWYRQAAGRGLQLLFYSVGIGQISSEVPQNLSASRPQDRQFILSSKKLLLSDSGFYLCAWSLGAGPGVYGYTFGSGTRLTVV.

This rearrangement joins TRBV30 to TRBJ2-1; TRBD1 aligns across 8 bases. This CDR3 is 15 amino acids long. Trimming at V came to 5 bases and at J to 7 bases, leaving 13 bases not matched to a gene. In germline, CDR1 is GTSNPN, CDR2 SVGIG (reference sequence). The CDR3 DNA reads TGTGCCTGGGGACAGGGCAAGTCTGGGGTTAATGAGCAGTTCTTC. It translates to CAWGQGKSGVNEQFF.

This clone was detected only once. The chain is built from TRBV7-2 and TRBJ2-1, with 9 bases fitting TRBD2. V lost 0 bases to trimming and J lost 4 bases; unmatched junction nucleotides: 1. There are 15 residues in the CDR3. In germline, CDR1 is SGHTA, CDR2 FQGNSA. This CDR3 reads CASSLAAGGYNEQFF. CDR3 nucleotides: TGTGCCAGCAGCTTAGCGGCGGGAGGGTACAATGAGCAGTTCTTC.

This chain joins TRBV18 and TRBJ1-2; possible D gene TRBD1, 6 bases. The CDR3 loop spans 16 amino acids. Trimming took 0 bases from V and 5 from J, leaving 16 bases between them. Germline CDR1 KGHSH, CDR2 LQKENI. For the CDR3, the DNA is TGTGCCAGCTCACCACCACACCCACAGGGTGGATATGGCTACACCTTC. This encodes CASSPPHPQGGYGYTF.

This chain uses TRBV11-2 with TRBJ2-7, with TRBD1 as a possible D gene (6 bases). This CDR3 has 15 amino acids. Germline V gene lookup returns CDR1 SGHAT and CDR2 FQNNGV. Trimming took 8 bases from V and 0 from J, leaving 17 bases between them. The CDR3 nucleotides read TGTGCCAGCCGGGCGTCTGGACAGAACTCCTACGAGCAGTACTTC. This codes for CASRASGQNSYEQYF.

The chain recombines TRBV11-2 with TRBJ2-7; 7 bases align to TRBD1. V lost 4 bases and J lost 2; bases outside the gene matches: 11. CDR1 is SGHAT and CDR2 is FQNNGV in the germline V gene. This CDR3 comprises 16 residues. CDR3 amino acids: CASSSINRQGAYEQYF. The CDR3 DNA reads as TGTGCCAGCAGCTCCATAAACCGACAGGGTGCCTACGAGCAGTACTTC.

This clone was recorded a few times. V and J are TRBV5-3 and TRBJ1-2, with a tentative D call TRBD1 (5 bases). TRBV5-3 is known as an ORF, though its function is uncertain. The CDR3 sequence is 16 residues long. The V end was cut by 3 bases, the J end by 5 bases, with 20 bases between. The CDR3 region is CARSCWSRQFQYGYTF. In DNA, the CDR3 is TGTGCCAGAAGCTGTTGGAGTAGACAGTTTCAATATGGCTACACCTTC.

The chain has TRBV7-9 and TRBJ1-2; no clear D. The CDR3 has 15 residues. The V gene lost 0 bases and the J gene lost 0 bases, with 8 bases spanning the gap. From germline, CDR1 is SEHNR and CDR2 FQNEAQ (reference sequence). The CDR3 spells CASSLARAPNYGYTF. In DNA, the CDR3 is TGTGCCAGCAGCTTAGCGCGGGCCCCTAACTATGGCTACACCTTC.

This sequence joins TRBV6-1 and TRBJ1-2; 7 positions agree with TRBD1. Unmatched junction bases numbered 5, after V lost 0 bases and J lost 4 bases. Germline CDR1 and CDR2: MNHNS and SASEGT. The CDR3 consists of 15 residues. The CDR3 protein is CASSEAQAGGYGYTF. The CDR3 DNA follows: TGTGCCAGCAGTGAAGCGCAGGCAGGGGGCTATGGCTACACCTTC.

This chain links TRBV28 with TRBJ1-1, with 9 bases matching TRBD1. Germline V CDR1 and CDR2: MDHEN, SYDVKM. V gave up 6 bases and J gave up 0 bases; unmatched junction bases: 20. CDR3 length equals 20 residues. CDR3 coding DNA: TGTGCCAGCAGCCCTCCTCCCTGGGACAGGGAATATGTCATGAACACTGAAGCTTTCTTT. It encodes CASSPPPWDREYVMNTEAFF.

The genes are TRBV19 and TRBJ2-7, with 8 bases identical to TRBD2. CDR3 size: 14 residues. V trimming: 5 bases; J trimming: 2 bases; junction bases outside the gene matches: 5. From germline, CDR1 is LNHDA and CDR2 SQIVND (reference sequence). In nucleotides, the CDR3 is TGTGCCAGTAGTGCGGCGGGAGGACCCTACGAGCAGTACTTC. Protein sequence: CASSAAGGPYEQYF.

The chain combines TRBV28 with TRBJ1-5, with TRBD1 identical over 8 bases. V gave up 6 bases and J gave up 5 bases; unmatched junction bases: 3. In germline, CDR1 is MDHEN, CDR2 SYDVKM. The CDR3 extends over 13 amino acids. The CDR3 protein is CASRYRGDQPQHF. The CDR3 DNA is TGTGCCAGCAGGTACAGGGGGGATCAGCCCCAGCATTTT.

The CDR3 loop reads CASSLPGRARGIDEQYF. The CDR3 bases are TGTGCCAGCAGCTTACCCGGGAGGGCCAGGGGCATCGACGAGCAGTACTTC. The rearrangement joins TRBV11-2 to TRBJ2-7, with TRBD2 matching 8 bases. The CDR3 runs 17 residues. From germline, CDR1 is SGHAT and CDR2 FQNNGV. With V trimmed by 2 bases and J by 5 bases, 14 bases remained unmatched.

The CDR3 spells CSVGGRTSFTDTQYF. The CDR3 region has the DNA TGCAGCGTCGGAGGGCGGACCTCCTTCACAGATACGCAGTATTTT. The chain links TRBV29-1 to TRBJ2-3, with D perhaps TRBD2 (6 bases). This CDR3 spans 15 amino acids. In germline, CDR1 is SQVTM, CDR2 ANQGSEA. V gave up 6 bases and J gave up 2 bases, with 18 bases separating them.

This clone appeared a few times. Written as DNA, the CDR3 is TGTGCCAGCAACAGACTAGCGAACACAGATACGCAGTATTTT. Its translation is CASNRLANTDTQYF. The gene calls are TRBV6-6 and TRBJ2-3, with 8 bases that match TRBD2. Germline V gene lookup returns CDR1 MNHNY and CDR2 SVGAGI (reference sequence). This CDR3 comprises 14 residues. The ends lost 7 bases at V and 2 bases at J; junction bases unmatched: 5.

The chain is built from TRBV6-1 and TRBJ2-2; 7 positions agree with TRBD1. The CDR3 covers 15 residues. The J segment lost 4 bases and the V segment lost 6 bases, leaving 8 bases of the junction unmatched. In germline, CDR1 is MNHNS, CDR2 SASEGT. This CDR3 is CASRAGGATTGELFF. The CDR3 nucleotides are TGTGCCAGCAGGGCAGGGGGAGCGACCACCGGGGAGCTGTTTTTT.

DNA for the CDR3: TGCACCAGCAGCCAACCCCCCTGCTCGGGGGGCAATGAGCAGTTCTTC. Its translation is CTSSQPPCSGGNEQFF. The chain carries TRBV1 and TRBJ2-1; TRBD2 is the table's D call, not checked against the DNA. TRBV1 is given as a pseudogene. The CDR3 extends over 16 amino acids.

The chain links TRBV14 to TRBJ1-1; D might be TRBD1 (6 bases). V was clipped by 7 bases and J by 0 bases, with 18 bases between them. Looked up from germline, CDR1 is SGHDN and CDR2 is FVKESK. The CDR3 runs 16 residues. The CDR3 DNA reads as TGTGCCAGCAAATCGTTCGTAGGACAGATGAACACTGAAGCTTTCTTT. Residues: CASKSFVGQMNTEAFF.